This T cell receptor beta chain was identified in a study of blood T cell repertoires in COVID-19. On the study more broadly: The samples span acute and convalescent COVID-19 from the United States, Italy and Spain. T cells, B-cell-depleted T cells, or PBMCs supplied cDNA or gDNA.

Original methodology: Researchers report that nucleated cell counts were estimated from reference gene primer amplification. Data came from immunoSEQ multiplex PCR; TCRdb stores just in-frame clones and leaves some out. The V and J calls and clone size are taken from that table; D and trimming were inferred from the DNA. Here the sample spans 200,000 to 300,000 clones, roughly 84% being singletons. Trimming shortened V by 0 bases and J by 1 base, and 19 bases separated the two germline ends. Per the germline V gene, CDR1 is MNHEY and CDR2 is SVGEGT. The CDR3 sequence is 19 residues long. The clonotype originates from a man in his forties or fifties who had recovered from COVID-19. Specimen: peripheral blood. The V call is TRBV6-2 or TRBV6-3, the J call TRBJ1-5, with D possibly being TRBD1 (5 bases). The CDR3 sequence: CASSYSGGSVFGSNQPQHF. In nucleotides, the CDR3 is TGTGCCAGCAGTTACTCCGGGGGATCGGTCTTCGGGAGCAATCAGCCCCAGCATTTT.